This TCR beta chain was obtained from a study of Ad26.COV2.S vaccination and SARS-CoV-2 variants. Study overall: Each vaccinee took Ad26.COV2.S intramuscularly, once or twice 56 days apart. Points from the study as a whole: Participants given vaccine showed non-spike TCR breadth similar to that of placebo recipients.

Assay used: immunoSEQ multiplex PCR; TCRdb lists only in-frame clones, some missing. The table has some 330,000 clones, about nine tenths seen once. This CDR3 spans 15 amino acids. Germline V gives CDR1 WSHSY, CDR2 SAAADI. Trimming stripped 7 bases from V and 5 bases from J, with 17 bases between. Treatment given: roughly 20 received Ad26.COV2.S at low or high dose, single or two shots; about five received placebo; per-sample allocation not given. Following the first vaccine or placebo injection, samples were taken on day 63. An adult donor aged 18-55 years was enrolled in Boston. As regards this clone: Its matching antigen is unknown.

The input for sequencing was peripheral blood, taken in a trial of Ad26.COV2.S vaccine versus placebo. This receptor was obtained from a person aged 18-60 years who received the Ad26.COV2.S COVID-19 vaccine or a placebo. The genes are TRBV10-2 and TRBJ2-2, with D possibly being TRBD2 (6 bases). In DNA, the CDR3 is TGCGCCAGCAACCGACGGGACTCTGGGACCGGGGAGCTGTTTTTT. Translated, it gives CASNRRDSGTGELFF.